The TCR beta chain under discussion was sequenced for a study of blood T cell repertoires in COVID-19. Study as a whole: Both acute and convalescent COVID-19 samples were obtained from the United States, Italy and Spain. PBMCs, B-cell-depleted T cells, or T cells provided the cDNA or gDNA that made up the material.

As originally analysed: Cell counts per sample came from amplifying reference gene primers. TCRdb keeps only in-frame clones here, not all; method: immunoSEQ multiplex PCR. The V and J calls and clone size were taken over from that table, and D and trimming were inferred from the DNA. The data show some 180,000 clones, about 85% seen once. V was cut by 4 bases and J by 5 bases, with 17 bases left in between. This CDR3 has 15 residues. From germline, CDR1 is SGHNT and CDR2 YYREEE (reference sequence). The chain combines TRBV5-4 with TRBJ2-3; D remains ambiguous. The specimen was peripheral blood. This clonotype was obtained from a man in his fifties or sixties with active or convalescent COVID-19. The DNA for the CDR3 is TGTGCCAGCAGCACATATACGGAGCTTGGAGATACGCAGTATTTT. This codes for CASSTYTELGDTQYF.